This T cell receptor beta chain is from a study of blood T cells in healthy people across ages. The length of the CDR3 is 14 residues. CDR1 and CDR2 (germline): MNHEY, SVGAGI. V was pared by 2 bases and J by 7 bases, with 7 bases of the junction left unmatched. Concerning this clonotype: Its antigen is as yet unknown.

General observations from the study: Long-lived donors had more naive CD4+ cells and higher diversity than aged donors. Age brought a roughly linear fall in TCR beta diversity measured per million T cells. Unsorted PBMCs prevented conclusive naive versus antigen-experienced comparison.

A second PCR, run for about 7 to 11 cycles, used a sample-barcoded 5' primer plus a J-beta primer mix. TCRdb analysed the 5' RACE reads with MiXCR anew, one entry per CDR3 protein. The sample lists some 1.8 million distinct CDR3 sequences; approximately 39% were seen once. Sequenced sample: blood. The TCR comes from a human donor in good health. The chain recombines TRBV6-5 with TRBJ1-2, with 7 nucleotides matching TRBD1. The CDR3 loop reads CASSYPRGRGGYTF. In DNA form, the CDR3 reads TGTGCCAGCAGTTACCCAAGGGGGCGCGGTGGCTACACCTTC.